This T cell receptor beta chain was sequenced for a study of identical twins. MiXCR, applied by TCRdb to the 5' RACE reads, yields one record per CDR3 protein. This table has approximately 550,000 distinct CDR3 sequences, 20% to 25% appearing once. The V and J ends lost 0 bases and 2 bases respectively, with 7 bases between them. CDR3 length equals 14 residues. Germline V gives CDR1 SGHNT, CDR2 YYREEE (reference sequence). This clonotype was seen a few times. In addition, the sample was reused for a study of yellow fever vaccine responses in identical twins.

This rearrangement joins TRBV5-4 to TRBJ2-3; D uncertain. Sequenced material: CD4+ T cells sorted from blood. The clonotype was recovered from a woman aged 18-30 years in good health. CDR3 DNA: TGTGCCAGCAGCTTGGGTTCACTCACAGATACGCAGTATTTT. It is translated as CASSLGSLTDTQYF.